Listed here are 10 T cell receptor beta chains from one sample, sequenced in a study of CD8 T cells in Susac syndrome. After extraction with the RNeasy kit, about 0.5 to 1 ug of the RNA was reverse transcribed using random hexamers. TCRdb reprocessed the immunoSEQ multiplex PCR reads via MiXCR and lists one record per CDR3 protein. The table shows around 170,000 distinct CDR3 sequences, with around 92% occurring only once. Sequencing input: CD4+ T cells from PBMCs. The receptors were gathered from a human donor in good health.

The chain carries TRBV12-3 or TRBV12-4 and TRBJ2-7; unclear D gene. The CDR3 consists of 13 residues. V lost 5 bases and J lost 3, with 11 bases in between. For the CDR3, the DNA is TGTGCCAGCAGTGACTCCCCGGGCTACGAGCAGTACTTC. It encodes CASSDSPGYEQYF.

This chain connects TRBV7-3 to TRBJ1-1, with 8 positions matching TRBD1. CDR3 length: 16 residues. Germline trimming cut 2 bases from V and 0 bases from J; bases unmatched to any gene: 5. CDR1 is SGHTA and CDR2 is FQGTGA in the germline V gene. The chain's CDR3 is CASSLGGTGVNTEAFF. As DNA, the CDR3 is TGTGCCAGCAGCTTAGGGGGGACAGGAGTGAACACTGAAGCTTTCTTT.

There are a few counts of this clonotype. J is TRBJ2-7 and V is TRBV3-1; D call uncertain. Looked up from germline, CDR1 is LGHDT and CDR2 is YNNKEL (reference sequence). Deletions cut 3 bases from V and 0 bases from J, with 3 bases between. The CDR3 loop spans 12 amino acids. The CDR3 DNA reads as TGTGCCAGCAGCCAGAACTCCTACGAGCAGTACTTC. Protein sequence: CASSQNSYEQYF.

V usage is TRBV29-1 and J usage is TRBJ2-1, with TRBD2 identical over 8 bases. From germline, CDR1 is SQVTM and CDR2 ANQGSEA. V gave up 5 bases and J gave up 6 bases; unmatched junction bases: 0. This CDR3 contains 11 residues. CDR3 nucleotides: TGCAGCGTTAGCGGGAGCAATGAGCAGTTCTTC. As protein: CSVSGSNEQFF.

The rearrangement uses TRBV7-9 and TRBJ2-3; D is undetermined. CDR3 size: 13 residues. Looked up from germline, CDR1 is SEHNR and CDR2 is FQNEAQ (reference sequence). V lost 5 bases and J 2 bases, leaving 8 bases between the germline ends. The CDR3 region is CASSHLVTDTQYF. CDR3 coding DNA: TGTGCCAGCAGCCACTTGGTCACAGATACGCAGTATTTT.

The rearrangement uses TRBV29-1 and TRBJ2-3; tentative D call: TRBD2 (6 bases). CDR3 length: 15 residues. V was cut by 6 bases and J by 5 bases, with 21 bases left in between. The germline gives CDR1 SQVTM, CDR2 ANQGSEA. CDR3 amino acids: CSVDGTSLGGDTQYF. CDR3 in DNA: TGCAGCGTAGACGGGACTTCCCTCGGGGGAGATACGCAGTATTTT.

The genes are TRBV14 and TRBJ2-7, with D perhaps TRBD2 (6 bases). Germline V gene sequence: CDR1 SGHDN, CDR2 FVKESK. CDR3 length: 17 residues. V was cut by 2 bases and J by 2 bases, with 19 bases left in between. CDR3 coding DNA: TGTGCCAGCAGCCAAAACTCACGGGGACTGGGGACCTACGAGCAGTACTTC. Translation: CASSQNSRGLGTYEQYF.

The chain has TRBV6-5 and TRBJ2-1, with 9 bases aligning to TRBD2. This CDR3 region has 18 residues. V dropped 3 bases and J dropped 6; count of bases not matched to a gene: 15. The germline V gene encodes CDR1 MNHEY and CDR2 SVGAGI. The CDR3 reads CASSYGGRGGGRGNEQFF. CDR3 nucleotide sequence: TGTGCCAGCAGTTATGGGGGAAGGGGAGGCGGGAGGGGCAATGAGCAGTTCTTC.

The CDR3 protein is CATKLGLAGGRSYNEQFF. The DNA for the CDR3 is TGTGCCACCAAACTCGGACTAGCGGGAGGGCGTAGCTACAATGAGCAGTTCTTC. The chain has TRBV6-1 and TRBJ2-1, with TRBD2 matching 15 bases. Trimming at V came to 10 bases and at J to 3 bases, leaving 13 bases not matched to a gene. CDR3 length: 18 residues. Per the germline V gene, CDR1 is MNHNS and CDR2 is SASEGT.

The gene calls are TRBV28 and TRBJ2-1; the match to TRBD2 covers 9 bases. CDR3 size: 16 residues. Germline V gene sequence: CDR1 MDHEN, CDR2 SYDVKM. V trimming: 6 bases; J trimming: 1 base; junction bases outside the gene matches: 7. The CDR3 DNA reads as TGTGCCAGCAGCCCACCCGCGGGAGGGTCCTACAATGAGCAGTTCTTC. Translation: CASSPPAGGSYNEQFF. The full variable domain, with the rest looked up from reference TRBV28 and TRBJ2-1, is DVKVTQSSRYLVKRTGEKVFLECVQDMDHENMFWYRQDPGLGLRLIYFSYDVKMKEKGDIPEGYSVSREKKERFSLILESASTNQTSMYLCASSPPAGGSYNEQFFGPGTRLTVL.